This T cell receptor (beta chain) was recorded in a study of beta chain features in type 1 diabetes. A few counts support this clone. Antigen: not known. The study, taken as a whole, reports: Sampled from patients, naive, central memory and Treg TCRB repertoires appeared more similar than those sampled from healthy donors. Reduced insertions and increased deletions marked VDJ junctions in type 1 diabetes patients. Moderate yet significant TCRB CDR3 shortening was seen in Type 1 diabetes patients in all four CD4+ subsets. cDNA sequencing could over-represent cells with high TCR expression.

As every portion of the isolated RNA was reverse transcribed, the sequencing read expressed TCRB transcripts. Naive, central memory and regulatory T cell samples yielded about 3.57 million reads on average. Generated by immunoSEQ multiplex PCR, the TCRdb table keeps only in-frame clones and is missing some. The sample carries 250,000 to 300,000 clones, approximately 25% recorded once. The V gene's germline CDR1 is SGHDN and CDR2 FVKESK. V gave up 0 bases and J gave up 3 bases, with 9 bases separating them. The CDR3 is made up of 14 amino acids. The material sequenced was naive CD4+ T cells from blood. This rearrangement joins TRBV14 to TRBJ2-7; possibly TRBD2 for D (6 bases). The receptor's source is a woman aged 30 to 39 with type 1 diabetes. The CDR3 here is CASSQDWEDYEQYF. The CDR3 DNA follows: TGTGCCAGCAGCCAAGACTGGGAGGACTACGAGCAGTACTTC.